The 11 T cell receptor beta chains reported below all come from one sample, sequenced in a study of shared clonotypes between healthy human individuals. Naive CD8 cells comprised CD45RO-negative, CCR7-positively selected cells, excluding terminally differentiated effector memory CD45RA+ cells. Using immunoSEQ multiplex PCR, the repertoire was profiled, and TCRdb retains in-frame clones only, with some absent. The table records 600,000 or so clones, about 95% of them present only once. Specimen: naive CD8+ T cells sorted from blood. These receptors originate from a woman in her twenties or thirties in good health.

This chain uses TRBV5-4 with TRBJ2-1, with D uncertain. Germline V CDR1 and CDR2: SGHNT, YYREEE (reference sequence). V lost 2 bases and J lost 7, with 10 bases in between. This CDR3 has 13 residues. DNA of the CDR3: TGTGCCAGCAGCTTTGGGTGGCGGAATGAGCAGTTCTTC. This codes for CASSFGWRNEQFF.

V usage is TRBV27 and J usage is TRBJ1-3, with 8 bases identical to TRBD1. Germline CDR1 reads MNHEY; CDR2 reads SMNVEV (reference sequence). The CDR3 extends over 13 amino acids. V trimming: 8 bases; J trimming: 3 bases; junction bases outside the gene matches: 3. CDR3 in amino acids: CASGQGLGNTIYF. CDR3 coding DNA: TGTGCCAGCGGACAGGGACTTGGAAACACCATATATTTT.

About this clone: Mismatch with germline at one junction end may stem from a read error. The chain carries TRBV2 and TRBJ1-1; TRBD1 is a possible D gene (5 bases). Germline V gene data show CDR1 as SNHLY and CDR2 as FYNNEI. This CDR3 comprises 15 residues. The CDR3 is CASREGRVSNTEAFF. The DNA of the CDR3 is TGTGCCAGCAGGGAAGGCAGGGTTTCGAACACTGAAGCTTTCTTT. Complete variable domain (other parts from reference TRBV2 and TRBJ1-1): EPEVTQTPSHQVTQMGQEVILRCVPISNHLYFYWYRQILGQKVEFLVSFYNNEISEKSEIFDDQFSVERPDGSNFTLKIRSTKLEDSAMYFCASREGRVSNTEAFFGQGTRLTVV.

The chain employs TRBV5-4 and TRBJ1-6; D remains unclear. The V and J ends lost 4 bases and 0 bases respectively, with 20 bases between them. The CDR3 sequence is 19 residues long. The germline V gene has CDR1 SGHNT and CDR2 YYREEE (reference sequence). The CDR3, as DNA: TGTGCCAGCAGCCAAAACCCGCTACGAAAAAGCTCCTATAATTCACCCCTCCACTTT. This sequence encodes CASSQNPLRKSSYNSPLHF.

This sequence joins TRBV5-1 and TRBJ2-7; 7 bases are a match to TRBD2. V lost 0 bases to trimming and J lost 4 bases; unmatched junction nucleotides: 4. The CDR3 runs to 14 residues. CDR1 is SGHRS and CDR2 is YFSETQ in the germline V gene. For the CDR3, the DNA is TGCGCCAGCAGCTTGGAGGGTAGCGGGTACGAGCAGTACTTC. Its translation is CASSLEGSGYEQYF.

The J gene is TRBJ2-1, the V gene TRBV29-1; no firm D call. Trimming shortened V by 6 bases and J by 6 bases, and 6 bases separated the two germline ends. Per the germline V gene, CDR1 is SQVTM and CDR2 is ANQGSEA. The CDR3 covers 10 residues. The CDR3 DNA follows: TGCAGCGTCCTAAGCAATGAGCAGTTCTTC. Residues: CSVLSNEQFF.

A single count supports this clone. J is TRBJ2-7 and V is TRBV15; TRBD2 matches at 11 bases. The CDR3 sequence is 16 residues long. The trim removed 5 bases at V and 3 bases at J, leaving 9 bases unmatched. CDR1 is LNHNV, CDR2 YYDKDF, per germline (reference sequence). The CDR3 nucleotides are TGTGCCACCAGCCTCGGGACTAGCGGATTTCGCTACGAGCAGTACTTC. The encoded protein is CATSLGTSGFRYEQYF.

The J gene is TRBJ2-2, the V gene TRBV15; TRBD2 matches 15 bases. Germline-derived CDR1 and CDR2 are LNHNV and YYDKDF (reference sequence). The CDR3 has 19 residues. Losses at the gene ends were 3 bases for V and 5 bases for J; bases not matched to a gene: 10. In DNA, the CDR3 is TGTGCCACCAGCAGGGACCCGGGTGGGACTAGCGGGAGGACCGGGGAGCTGTTTTTT. Its translation is CATSRDPGGTSGRTGELFF.

The chain carries TRBV4-2 and TRBJ1-2; 9 bases fit TRBD1. V shed 3 bases, J shed 7 bases, and the junction held 9 bases outside the gene matches. CDR3 length: 15 residues. CDR1 and CDR2 (germline): LGHNA, YNFKEQ. For the CDR3, the DNA is TGTGCCAGCAGCCAGTTACAGGGGGCATCGCTTGGCTACACCTTC. Residues: CASSQLQGASLGYTF.

The CDR3: CASSQDLGLAFPYEQYF. DNA for the CDR3: TGTGCCAGCAGCCAAGATCTAGGGCTTGCTTTCCCCTACGAGCAGTACTTC. This chain uses TRBV4-2 with TRBJ2-7; D is uncertain. This CDR3 is 17 amino acids long. V gave up 0 bases and J gave up 2 bases, with 17 bases separating them. The germline V gene encodes CDR1 LGHNA and CDR2 YNFKEQ.

The rearrangement joins TRBV5-6 to TRBJ2-7; D may be TRBD2 (6 bases). Germline CDR1 reads SGHDT; CDR2 reads YYEEEE. The V gene lost 1 base and the J gene lost 11 bases, with 19 bases spanning the gap. The CDR3 totals 14 residues. The chain's CDR3 is CASSLLVSGSREYF. The CDR3 DNA sequence: TGTGCCAGCAGCTTGCTGGTTAGCGGAAGTCGAGAGTACTTC.